Included here is one T cell receptor beta chain sequence, with context. The target of this receptor is not known. No much larger clone is present one base from it, and per-base qualities are unavailable. TCRbeta CDR3 regions were amplified from genomic DNA using the immunoSEQ Assay, a bias-controlled multiplex PCR. The authors processed their data as follows. Nucleated cell counts per sample were estimated from amplification of reference gene primers within the assay. Sequence reads were collapsed and filtered to measure the absolute abundance of every unique TCRbeta CDR3 rearrangement. For each sample, productive Simpson clonality was calculated as the square root of Simpson's diversity index over productive rearrangements. TCRdb mirrors the immuneACCESS table, restricted to in-frame sequences. Some clones are absent from its copies; in checked studies, under half trace to an unresolved V gene, and the reason for the others is unknown. V, J and clone size are those of that table, while D and trimming were read from the DNA. The sample profile shows 160,000 or so clones; 84% of them were found once. The biggest ten clones account for about 8.9% of the sample.

The sample belongs to a study of blood T cell repertoires in COVID-19 (dated by TCRdb to between 2020 and 2021). Some background on the complete study: Samples covering the acute and convalescent phases of COVID-19 were provided by collaborators in the United States, Italy and Spain. The sample metadata nearly always contained a de-identified subject ID, COVID-19 status, age in years and sex. The samples were drawn from the first 160 participants of the ongoing ImmuneRACE study and from more than 1,000 subjects provided by 6 global collaborators. Where available, HLA class I and class II types were taken from metadata supplied by the sample provider and were not determined by assay-based typing. A freely available public database, intended as a resource for researchers studying the immune response to SARS-CoV-2, is where the repertoires were released. Deeply sampled blood TCRbeta repertoires from subjects exposed to, actively infected with, or recovered from COVID-19 were included in the dataset. The prospective study material was composed of cDNA or gDNA derived from T cells, B-cell-depleted T cells, or PBMCs.

The germline ends are 15 bases apart after V is trimmed by 0 bases and J by 4 bases. Spanning cysteine to phenylalanine, the CDR3 consists of 16 amino acids. Solely the CDR3 DNA is kept, with 48 bases framed from the first base. The germline V gene specifies LGHNA as CDR1 and YNFKEQ as CDR2. The paper's findings and limits, for the study overall: How much clinical and demographic metadata was included differed by source and by participant, and the metadata was provided uncurated.

Whole blood was collected in K2EDTA tubes by collaborating institutions according to the institutions' own protocols. Collaborator samples were shipped for TCRbeta analysis as frozen whole blood, isolated PBMCs, or DNA extracted from either sample type. The specimen was peripheral blood. The TCR originated in a woman in her 50s with acute or convalescent COVID-19. Recombination connected TRBV4-2 to TRBJ1-1, with a weak D call of TRBD1 (5 bases match). Read as DNA, the sequence is TGTGCCAGCAGCCAAGATTGGTTCCGGGGGGGCACTGAAGCTTTCTTT. It encodes CASSQDWFRGGTEAFF.